The 30 T cell receptor beta chains below come from one sample, sequenced in a study of shared clonotypes between healthy human individuals. The data were produced by immunoSEQ multiplex PCR, yet TCRdb's version contains in-frame clones alone and is incomplete. The profile shows around 510,000 clones, around 96% of them singletons. Specimen: naive CD4+ T cells sorted from blood. Regarding subset: CD45RA+ positively selected. The receptors stem from a woman aged 30 to 39 in good health.

The CDR3 loop is CASSLRSGSMGTGELFF. CDR3 DNA sequence: TGCGCCAGCAGCTTACGTAGCGGGAGTATGGGCACCGGGGAGCTGTTTTTT. The gene calls are TRBV5-1 and TRBJ2-2; 9 bases match TRBD2. The CDR3 is 17 amino acids. V shed 2 bases and J 4 bases; nucleotides not matched to a gene: 9. From germline, CDR1 is SGHRS and CDR2 YFSETQ.

CDR3 residues: CASSRGQGELYEQYF. The CDR3 coding sequence is TGTGCCAGCAGCCGCGGACAGGGTGAACTGTACGAGCAGTACTTC. J is TRBJ2-5 and V is TRBV4-2; 8 bases match TRBD1. The last part of the DNA fits TRBJ2-7 better; the J call may be wrong. Germline V gives CDR1 LGHNA, CDR2 YNFKEQ. This CDR3 contains 15 residues.

This rearrangement joins TRBV7-3 to TRBJ1-1, with unresolved D. V was shortened by 5 bases and J by 0 bases, with 13 bases between the two germline ends. The CDR3 totals 15 residues. From germline, CDR1 is SGHTA and CDR2 FQGTGA. In nucleotides, the CDR3 is TGTGCCAGCAGCCCCACCGCGTCATTGAACACTGAAGCTTTCTTT. It is translated as CASSPTASLNTEAFF.

Details on this clone: The sample holds other DNA sequences that translate to the same CDR3. V is TRBV10-2 and J is TRBJ2-3, with a possible D match to TRBD2 (5 bases). The CDR3 sequence is 14 residues long. Germline V gene data show CDR1 as WSHSY and CDR2 as SAAADI. The germline V and J ends were trimmed by 4 bases and 3 bases, with 11 bases remaining between them. The CDR3 region has the DNA TGCGCCAGCAGTGTGGGCGGCGGGACAGATACGCAGTATTTT. This encodes CASSVGGGTDTQYF.

The rearrangement uses TRBV5-5 and TRBJ2-5; no reliable D call. The germline CDR1 and CDR2 sequences are SGHKS and YYEKEE (reference sequence). The V end was cut by 4 bases, the J end by 1 base, with 14 bases between. The CDR3 extends over 15 amino acids. CDR3 loop: CASSRRLIFQETQYF. Here the CDR3 DNA reads TGTGCCAGCAGCCGACGTCTAATATTCCAAGAGACCCAGTACTTC.

The gene calls are TRBV19 and TRBJ2-3, with 9 bases fitting TRBD2. Germline V gives CDR1 LNHDA, CDR2 SQIVND (reference sequence). With V trimmed by 9 bases and J by 6 bases, 10 bases remained unmatched. CDR3 size: 14 residues. The CDR3 loop reads CASRTSELSDTQYF. The CDR3 nucleotides read TGTGCCAGCAGGACTAGCGAGCTCTCCGATACGCAGTATTTT.

This clone was found once. V is TRBV2 and J is TRBJ1-4, with TRBD1 matching over 9 bases. CDR3 length equals 13 residues. Germline V gene lookup returns CDR1 SNHLY and CDR2 FYNNEI. Trimming cost V 7 bases and J 7 bases; bases outside gene matches: 4. The DNA of the CDR3 is TGTGCCAGCAAGGGACAGGGTGTTGAAAAACTGTTTTTT. Its protein product is CASKGQGVEKLFF.

The CDR3: CASSQGDRGLSGETQYF. The CDR3 region has the DNA TGTGCCAGCAGCCAAGGAGACAGGGGGCTCTCGGGAGAGACCCAGTACTTC. The V gene is TRBV4-2, the J gene TRBJ2-5; TRBD1 matches at 10 bases. The J segment lost 4 bases and the V segment lost 1 base, leaving 9 bases of the junction unmatched. Germline lookup yields CDR1 LGHNA and CDR2 YNFKEQ. This CDR3 is 17 amino acids long.

The rearrangement uses TRBV6-1 and TRBJ2-2; 13 nucleotides line up with TRBD2. Germline V lookup: CDR1 MNHNS, CDR2 SASEGT. Losses at the gene ends were 9 bases for V and 4 bases for J; bases not matched to a gene: 5. The CDR3 is 15 residues long. The CDR3 bases are TGTGCCAGTACTGGACTAGCGGGAGTCACCGGGGAGCTGTTTTTT. It specifies CASTGLAGVTGELFF.

This clone came up a few times. V usage is TRBV28 and J usage is TRBJ1-5; unclear D gene. Trimming shortened V by 6 bases and J by 7 bases, and 13 bases separated the two germline ends. Germline V gene sequence: CDR1 MDHEN, CDR2 SYDVKM. This CDR3 region has 13 residues. CDR3 region: CASRPIRQQPQHF. DNA for the CDR3: TGTGCCAGCAGGCCAATACGGCAGCAGCCCCAGCATTTT. The variable domain in full, completed from reference TRBV28 and TRBJ1-5, reads DVKVTQSSRYLVKRTGEKVFLECVQDMDHENMFWYRQDPGLGLRLIYFSYDVKMKEKGDIPEGYSVSREKKERFSLILESASTNQTSMYLCASRPIRQQPQHFGDGTRLSIL.

This clone was recorded only once. The chain joins TRBV5-6 to TRBJ2-1; tentatively, D is TRBD1 or TRBD2 (5 bases each). Trimming stripped 0 bases from V and 7 bases from J, with 14 bases between. Germline-derived CDR1 and CDR2 are SGHDT and YYEEEE. This CDR3 has 15 residues. CDR3 nucleotides: TGTGCCAGCAGCTTGGTGGGACGCTTAGGGAATGAGCAGTTCTTC. Its protein product is CASSLVGRLGNEQFF.

CDR3 residues: CASSTTKSAEKLFF. The CDR3 DNA reads TGTGCCAGCAGCACGACAAAATCGGCGGAAAAACTGTTTTTT. The chain links TRBV11-1 to TRBJ1-4; D is uncertain. With 5 bases removed from V and 8 bases from J, the gap between germline ends came to 15 bases. The CDR3 covers 14 residues. CDR1 SGHAT and CDR2 FQDESV come from the germline V gene (reference sequence).

The CDR3 bases are TGCGCCAGCAGCTTGTTGAGGGTTAAGTCCTACGAGCAGTACTTC. This encodes CASSLLRVKSYEQYF. V usage is TRBV5-1 and J usage is TRBJ2-7; D is perhaps TRBD2 (5 bases). The CDR3 runs to 15 residues. The germline gives CDR1 SGHRS, CDR2 YFSETQ. V was cut by 1 base and J by 1 base, with 12 bases left in between. Using reference TRBV5-1 and TRBJ2-7 for the parts outside the CDR3, the full variable domain is KAGVTQTPRYLIKTRGQQVTLSCSPISGHRSVSWYQQTPGQGLQFLFEYFSETQRNKGNFPGRFSGRQFSNSRSEMNVSTLELGDSALYLCASSLLRVKSYEQYFGPGTRLTVT.

The chain links TRBV25-1 to TRBJ2-7; perhaps D is TRBD1 or TRBD2 (5 bases each). There are 16 residues in the CDR3. Between the trimmed V and J ends, which lost 3 bases and 4 bases, there was a span of 19 bases. Germline V gene sequence: CDR1 MGHDK, CDR2 SYGVNS. The CDR3 loop is CASSELSGTRQYEQYF. The CDR3 region has the DNA TGTGCCAGCAGTGAGTTATCCGGGACCCGGCAATACGAGCAGTACTTC.

This sequence joins TRBV5-1 and TRBJ1-1; maybe TRBD1 (5 bases). V gave up 0 bases and J gave up 1 base, with 19 bases separating them. CDR3 length equals 18 residues. Germline CDR1 SGHRS, CDR2 YFSETQ. The CDR3 loop is CASSLGPGSLRGNTEAFF. In DNA, the CDR3 is TGCGCCAGCAGCTTGGGTCCAGGGAGTTTGCGTGGGAACACTGAAGCTTTCTTT.

In its sample, this clone was seen once. The rearrangement uses TRBV28 and TRBJ1-2; D call uncertain. The CDR3 is 13 residues long. The V gene's germline CDR1 is MDHEN and CDR2 SYDVKM. V lost 5 bases to trimming and J lost 4 bases, with 11 bases between them. CDR3 nucleotide sequence: TGTGCCAGCAGTCCCCAACTGTCCTATGGCTACACCTTC. This sequence encodes CASSPQLSYGYTF.

The genes are TRBV6-6 and TRBJ2-7; D is perhaps TRBD2 (5 bases). The length of the CDR3 is 16 residues. Trimming cost V 0 bases and J 1 base, with 13 bases left between them. Germline V gives CDR1 MNHNY, CDR2 SVGAGI (reference sequence). The CDR3 spells CASSYSMAGLSYEQYF. As DNA, the CDR3 is TGTGCCAGCAGTTACTCGATGGCGGGCCTATCCTACGAGCAGTACTTC.

The chain carries TRBV5-8 and TRBJ2-5, with 10 bases fitting TRBD1. TRBJ2-7 explains the end of the DNA better; the J call may be wrong. Germline-derived CDR1 and CDR2 are SGHTS and YDEGEE. The CDR3 runs to 18 residues. The chain's CDR3 is CASSMTGTGAFPSYEQYF. CDR3 nucleotides: TGTGCCAGCAGCATGACCGGGACAGGGGCCTTTCCTTCCTACGAGCAGTACTTC.

Notes on this clone: At the DNA level, this CDR3 is encoded by other sequences in the same sample as well. The genes are TRBV27 and TRBJ2-7; 10 bases align to TRBD1. CDR1 is MNHEY, CDR2 SMNVEV, per germline (reference sequence). With V trimmed by 5 bases and J by 3 bases, 1 base remained unmatched. CDR3 length equals 13 residues. In DNA, the CDR3 is TGTGCCAGCAGTCGGGACAGGGGCTACGAGCAGTACTTC. As protein: CASSRDRGYEQYF.

The rearrangement uses TRBV30 and TRBJ2-1, with 10 bases lining up with TRBD2. Unmatched junction bases numbered 9, after V lost 3 bases and J lost 7 bases. Germline CDR1 and CDR2: GTSNPN and SVGIG (reference sequence). The CDR3 is 15 residues long. CDR3 coding DNA: TGTGCCTGGAGAAGGTGGGCTAGCGGGAGTAATGAGCAGTTCTTC. It specifies CAWRRWASGSNEQFF. Together with reference TRBV30 and TRBJ2-1, the CDR3 gives the full variable domain: SQTIHQWPATLVQPVGSPLSLECTVEGTSNPNLYWYRQAAGRGLQLLFYSVGIGQISSEVPQNLSASRPQDRQFILSSKKLLLSDSGFYLCAWRRWASGSNEQFFGPGTRLTVL.

The chain's CDR3 is CASSMRRDTQYF. The CDR3 bases are TGTGCCAGTAGTATGAGACGAGATACGCAGTATTTT. The V gene is TRBV19, the J gene TRBJ2-3; the D is unclear. CDR3 length: 12 amino acids. The ends were cut back, 3 bases at V and 5 bases at J, with 6 bases in the middle. The germline V gene encodes CDR1 LNHDA and CDR2 SQIVND (reference sequence).

The chain carries TRBV28 and TRBJ1-2, with TRBD1 as a possible D gene (6 bases). Per the germline V gene, CDR1 is MDHEN and CDR2 is SYDVKM. The CDR3 loop spans 14 amino acids. Trimming cost V 4 bases and J 3 bases, with 12 bases left between them. The CDR3 DNA reads TGTGCCAGCAGTTCCAGGGGCGCAGACTATGGCTACACCTTC. Translated, it gives CASSSRGADYGYTF.

The V call is TRBV6-5, the J call TRBJ1-2; tentatively, D is TRBD1 (5 bases). V lost 7 bases and J 4 bases, leaving 16 bases between the germline ends. Germline assignment: CDR1 MNHEY and CDR2 SVGAGI. This CDR3 contains 14 residues. CDR3 in DNA: TGTGCCAGCACCTGGACACCTTCGGGCTATGGCTACACCTTC. Protein product: CASTWTPSGYGYTF.

This rearrangement joins TRBV19 to TRBJ2-7; TRBD2 matches 11 bases. The CDR3 spans 14 residues. The germline gives CDR1 LNHDA, CDR2 SQIVND (reference sequence). Trimming cost V 6 bases and J 3 bases; bases outside gene matches: 4. The CDR3 DNA reads TGTGCCAGTAGCGGACTAGCGGGTTTCTACGAGCAGTACTTC. This gives the protein CASSGLAGFYEQYF.

The J gene is TRBJ1-2, the V gene TRBV28, with D maybe TRBD1 (6 bases). From germline, CDR1 is MDHEN and CDR2 SYDVKM. The V end lost 11 bases, the J end lost 5 bases, and 27 bases lay between the germline ends. The CDR3 runs 16 residues. CDR3 DNA sequence: TGTGCCGTCCCTGAAAGGGGCGGGGGCTCTGGGTATGGCTACACCTTC. Its translation is CAVPERGGGSGYGYTF.

The rearrangement uses TRBV4-1 and TRBJ2-2; D is perhaps TRBD1 (8 bases). V gave up 4 bases and J gave up 6 bases, with 18 bases separating them. The CDR3 contains 16 residues. CDR1 MGHRA and CDR2 YSYEKL come from the germline V gene. The CDR3 DNA reads TGCGCCAGCAGCCCCGTCGACAGGGGAGGGGCCGGGGAGCTGTTTTTT. Encoded protein: CASSPVDRGGAGELFF.

The V gene is TRBV27, the J gene TRBJ2-3, with 8 bases aligning to TRBD2. The V and J ends lost 2 bases and 4 bases, in that order; junction bases with no gene match: 17. This CDR3 has 19 residues. Germline-derived CDR1 and CDR2 are MNHEY and SMNVEV (reference sequence). CDR3 sequence reads: CASSLRSGVPSGQADTQYF. The CDR3, as DNA: TGTGCCAGCAGTTTAAGATCGGGAGTGCCTAGCGGGCAGGCAGATACGCAGTATTTT.

The chain links TRBV5-1 to TRBJ2-3; the match to TRBD1 covers 8 bases. Per germline, CDR1 SGHRS and CDR2 YFSETQ. Trimming removed 4 bases from V and 1 base from J; junction bases left unmatched: 2. The CDR3 has 14 amino acids. CDR3 DNA sequence: TGCGCCAGCAGCGGACAGGGCGGCACAGATACGCAGTATTTT. Amino acid sequence: CASSGQGGTDTQYF.

The chain is built from TRBV6-5 and TRBJ2-7, with 9 bases aligning to TRBD2. The germline CDR1 and CDR2 sequences are MNHEY and SVGAGI. The V segment lost 8 bases and the J segment 4 bases; nucleotides outside the gene matches: 3. The CDR3 extends over 12 amino acids. Here the CDR3 reads CASAGGTYEQYF. The CDR3 DNA follows: TGTGCCAGCGCGGGGGGGACGTACGAGCAGTACTTC.

V usage is TRBV28 and J usage is TRBJ2-1; no definite D call. Trimming took 3 bases from V and 5 from J, leaving 14 bases between them. Germline values: CDR1 MDHEN, CDR2 SYDVKM. The length of the CDR3 is 15 residues. The CDR3 sequence is CASSFLLTRNNEQFF. CDR3 sequence (DNA): TGTGCCAGCAGTTTTTTGCTGACACGCAACAATGAGCAGTTCTTC. Full variable domain (rest looked up from reference TRBV28 and TRBJ2-1): DVKVTQSSRYLVKRTGEKVFLECVQDMDHENMFWYRQDPGLGLRLIYFSYDVKMKEKGDIPEGYSVSREKKERFSLILESASTNQTSMYLCASSFLLTRNNEQFFGPGTRLTVL.